This T cell receptor beta chain comes out of a study of shared clonotypes between healthy human individuals. Study details: Each donor had three CD4 naive, three CD4 memory, two CD8 naive and one CD8 memory plate. The study, taken as a whole, reports: Sampling involved blood alone; tissue repertoires likely differ.

Germline trimming cut 2 bases from V and 3 bases from J; bases unmatched to any gene: 7. The CDR3 runs to 16 residues. The germline V gene encodes CDR1 MGHRA and CDR2 YSYEKL. Points on this clone: Its antigen is currently unknown.

Terminally differentiated effector memory CD45RA+ cells were left out of the naive CD8 fraction, which was CD45RO-negative and positively selected for CCR7. Repertoires were generated with immunoSEQ multiplex PCR, while TCRdb's copy carries only in-frame clones and drops some. Here the sample spans approximately 1.9 million clones, over 85% being singletons. This TCR was recovered from a man aged 18 to 29 in good health. Some clones in this sample may be carry-over from other donors' samples. The sample taken for sequencing was naive CD8+ T cells from PBMCs. V is TRBV4-1 and J is TRBJ2-1, with 7 bases matching TRBD1. The CDR3 sequence is CASSQMNRDSYNEQFF. The CDR3 bases are TGCGCCAGCAGCCAAATGAACCGGGACAGCTACAATGAGCAGTTCTTC.